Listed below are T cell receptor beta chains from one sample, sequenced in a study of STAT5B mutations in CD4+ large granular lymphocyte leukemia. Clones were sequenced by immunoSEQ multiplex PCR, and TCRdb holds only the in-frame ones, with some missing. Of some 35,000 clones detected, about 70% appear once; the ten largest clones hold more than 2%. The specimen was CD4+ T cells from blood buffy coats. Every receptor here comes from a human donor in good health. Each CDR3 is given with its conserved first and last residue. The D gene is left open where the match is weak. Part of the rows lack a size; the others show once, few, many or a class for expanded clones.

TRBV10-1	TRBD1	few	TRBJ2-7	TGCGCCAGCAGTGAGTCGTCGACAGGGGGTTTACGGGAGCAGTACTTC	CASSESSTGGLREQYF
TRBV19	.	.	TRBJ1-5	TGTGCCAGTAGTATTGGCAGGTCCCCCAATCAGCCCCAGCATTTT	CASSIGRSPNQPQHF
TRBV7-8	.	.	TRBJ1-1	TGTGCCAGCAGCTTACGCCAGAAGAACACTGAAGCTTTCTTT	CASSLRQKNTEAFF
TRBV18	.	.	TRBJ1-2	TGTGCCAGCTCGCCATCCCCACAGGTCCCCTATGGCTACACCTTC	CASSPSPQVPYGYTF
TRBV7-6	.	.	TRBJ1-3	TGTGCCAGCAGCCTAGCGGTCGGAAACACCATATATTTT	CASSLAVGNTIYF
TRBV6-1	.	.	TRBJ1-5	TGTGCCAGCAGTGAGGAACACCAACCCACTCAGCCCCAGCATTTT	CASSEEHQPTQPQHF
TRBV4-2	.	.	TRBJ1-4	TGTGCCAGCAGCCAAGTAACGAGCACTCCAAATGAAAAACTGTTTTTT	CASSQVTSTPNEKLFF
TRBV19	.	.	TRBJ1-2	TGTGCCAGTACCCGCCGGGGGAGGGAAGATGGCTACACCTTC	CASTRRGREDGYTF
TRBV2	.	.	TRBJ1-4	TGTGCCAGCAGTGAAGGGGCAGGGGTTGGTGAAAAACTGTTTTTT	CASSEGAGVGEKLFF
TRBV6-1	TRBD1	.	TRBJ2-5	TGTGCCAGCAGTCGAGACAGGGCCCAAGAGACCCAGTACTTC	CASSRDRAQETQYF
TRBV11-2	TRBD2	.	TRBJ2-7	TGTGCCAGCAGCCCGCGACTAGCGGGAGGGCCCTACGAGCAGTACTTC	CASSPRLAGGPYEQYF
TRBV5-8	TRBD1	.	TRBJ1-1	TGTGCCGGCACAGGGGACCATACTGAAGCTTTCTTT	CAGTGDHTEAFF
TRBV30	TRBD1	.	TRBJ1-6	TGTGCCTGGGATATCCTCGGGACAGAAAGGTCACCCCTCCACTTT	CAWDILGTERSPLHF
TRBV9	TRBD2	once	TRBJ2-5	TGTGCCAGCAGCGATTCGGCGGGAGGGAACCAAGAGACCCAGTACTTC	CASSDSAGGNQETQYF
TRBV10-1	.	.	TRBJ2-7	TGCGCCAGCAGATCGCAAGGCGCCTACGAGCAGTACTTC	CASRSQGAYEQYF
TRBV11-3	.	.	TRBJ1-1	TGTGCCAGCAGCAAACAGGGTTCTGAAGCTTTCTTT	CASSKQGSEAFF
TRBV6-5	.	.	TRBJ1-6	TGTGCCAGCAGTTACTCGAGGGGTAATAGGGGTTCACCCCTCCACTTT	CASSYSRGNRGSPLHF
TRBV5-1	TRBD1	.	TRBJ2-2	TGCGCCAGCAGCTATGATTCCAGGGGGACCGGGGAGCTGTTTTTT	CASSYDSRGTGELFF
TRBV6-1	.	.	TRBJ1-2	TGTGCCAGCAGTGAAGCGGAGGGGAGGTGGACGTATGGCTACACCTTC	CASSEAEGRWTYGYTF
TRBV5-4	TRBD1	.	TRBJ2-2	TGTGCCAGCAGCCGGAGACAGGGGGTGGGCGGGGAGCTGTTTTTT	CASSRRQGVGGELFF
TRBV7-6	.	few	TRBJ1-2	TGTGCCTCGTCGGACGGTCCTAGAAACTATGGCTACACCTTC	CASSDGPRNYGYTF